A selection of T cell receptor beta chains follows, all from one sample in a study of blood T cell repertoires in COVID-19. Data came from immunoSEQ multiplex PCR; TCRdb stores just in-frame clones and leaves some out. The profile shows fewer than 120,000 clones, around 90% of them singletons. Sequences were obtained from peripheral blood. These receptors originate from a woman in her fifties or sixties with acute or convalescent COVID-19. Each CDR3 is given with its conserved first and last residue. Fields, in order: J gene, V gene, clone size, D gene, CDR3 DNA, CDR3 protein. D genes are given only for firm matches. Where a row states a size, it is once, few, many or the class of an expanded clone; other rows omit it.

TRBJ2-7 | TRBV2 | . | . | TGTGCCAGCAGTGAAAACTACCTCTACGAGCAGTACTTC | CASSENYLYEQYF
TRBJ2-7 | TRBV4-1 | . | . | TGCGCCAGCAGCCAAGAACAGGCCTACGAGCAGTACTTC | CASSQEQAYEQYF
TRBJ2-7 | TRBV7-2 | . | TRBD2 | TGTGCCAGCAGCTCGACTAGCGGGAGGGCCGGAGAGCAGTACTTC | CASSSTSGRAGEQYF
TRBJ1-2 | TRBV5-1 | . | TRBD1 | TGCGCCAGCAGCCCCCGGGACAGCTGGACTGGGACTAGGGGCTACACCTTC | CASSPRDSWTGTRGYTF
TRBJ1-5 | TRBV2 | . | TRBD1 | TGTGCCAGCAGTGAAACGACAGGGGTTCAGCCCCAGCATTTT | CASSETTGVQPQHF
TRBJ2-7 | TRBV13 | . | . | TGTGCCAGCAGCTTAGGCGGGAGTTACGAGCAGTACTTC | CASSLGGSYEQYF
TRBJ1-2 | TRBV5-1 | . | . | TGCGCCAGCAGCTCCCCACCGACGGGGAACTATGGCTACACCTTC | CASSSPPTGNYGYTF
TRBJ1-6 | TRBV15 | . | TRBD1 | TGTGCCACCAGCCGGGACAGGGGAAATGCCTATAATTCACCCCTCCACTTT | CATSRDRGNAYNSPLHF
TRBJ1-1 | TRBV2 | . | . | TGTGCCAGCCCCCGGGGGATGAACACTGAAGCTTTCTTT | CASPRGMNTEAFF
TRBJ2-5 | TRBV4-2 | . | TRBD2 | TGTGCCAGCAGCCAAGGGACTAGCGGGAGCGGAGTGTTGGTTGAGACCCAGTACTTC | CASSQGTSGSGVLVETQYF
TRBJ2-5 | TRBV5-1 | . | TRBD1 | TGCGCCAGCAGCTCTCGACAGGGGGAGGGGGAGACCCAGTACTTC | CASSSRQGEGETQYF
TRBJ1-2 | TRBV5-4 | . | TRBD1 | TGTGCCAGCAGCCGAGGGGGGACAGGGGGAGTCGTTGACTATGGCTACACCTTC | CASSRGGTGGVVDYGYTF
TRBJ2-7 | TRBV7-8 | . | . | TGTGCCAGCAGCTCTAACAGAAGGTATGGGCAGTACTTC | CASSSNRRYGQYF
TRBJ2-6 | TRBV7-9 | . | TRBD1 | TGTGCCAGCAGCCTTCCCCCGGGACAGGGAGACGGGGCCAACGTCCTGACTTTC | CASSLPPGQGDGANVLTF
TRBJ1-6 | TRBV5-6 | . | TRBD1 | TGTGCCAGCAGCTACAGGGGGTCACCCCTCCACTTT | CASSYRGSPLHF
TRBJ1-1 | TRBV5-5 | once | . | TGTGCCAGCAGCTACTCTACAGGGCGGGTGAACACTGAAGCTTTCTTT | CASSYSTGRVNTEAFF
TRBJ2-3 | TRBV2 | . | . | TGTGCCAGCAGTGAACCTAGGACTACGACAGATACGCAGTATTTT | CASSEPRTTTDTQYF
TRBJ1-2 | TRBV6-1 | . | TRBD1 | TGTGCCAGCAGTGCAGCGAGCCACAGGGGACACAACTATGGCTACACCTTC | CASSAASHRGHNYGYTF